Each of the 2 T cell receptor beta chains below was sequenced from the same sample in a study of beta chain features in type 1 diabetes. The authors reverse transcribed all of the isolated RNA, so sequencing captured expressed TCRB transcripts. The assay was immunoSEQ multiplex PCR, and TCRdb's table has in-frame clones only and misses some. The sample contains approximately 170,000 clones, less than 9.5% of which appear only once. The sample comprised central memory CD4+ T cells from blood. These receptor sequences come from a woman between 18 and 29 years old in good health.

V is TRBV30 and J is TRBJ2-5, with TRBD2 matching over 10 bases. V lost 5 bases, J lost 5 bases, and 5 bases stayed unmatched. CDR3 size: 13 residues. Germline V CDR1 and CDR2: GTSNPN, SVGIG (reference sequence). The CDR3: CAWGVSGGETQYF. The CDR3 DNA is TGTGCCTGGGGGGTTAGCGGGGGGGAGACCCAGTACTTC.

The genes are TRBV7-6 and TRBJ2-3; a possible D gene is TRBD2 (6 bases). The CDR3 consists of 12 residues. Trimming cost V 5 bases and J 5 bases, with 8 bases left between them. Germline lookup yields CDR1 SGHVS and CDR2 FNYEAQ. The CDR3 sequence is CASSPGVDTQYF. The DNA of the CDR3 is TGTGCCAGCAGCCCGGGGGTAGATACGCAGTATTTT.